This TCR beta chain was documented in a study of CD8+ T cells in alopecia areata. It was from PBMCs that CD4+ and CD8+ T cells were sorted. This clone has just one count. The V gene's germline CDR1 is SGHRS and CDR2 YFSETQ. The CDR3 has 15 residues. Deletions cut 4 bases from V and 4 bases from J, with 14 bases between. Following extraction, RNA underwent reverse transcription to cDNA, which served as the sequencing template. Assay used: immunoSEQ multiplex PCR; TCRdb lists only in-frame clones, some missing. Of around 150,000 clones detected, 55% appear once; the ten largest clones hold about 4.5%. Sequenced sample: CD4+ T cells sorted from blood. The sequence was collected from a human donor in good health. This chain uses TRBV5-1 with TRBJ2-2; no clear D. The CDR3: CASSLTGLLTGELFF. The CDR3 nucleotides are TGCGCCAGCAGCCTTACCGGGCTCCTCACCGGGGAGCTGTTTTTT. The whole variable domain, filled in from reference TRBV5-1 and TRBJ2-2, reads KAGVTQTPRYLIKTRGQQVTLSCSPISGHRSVSWYQQTPGQGLQFLFEYFSETQRNKGNFPGRFSGRQFSNSRSEMNVSTLELGDSALYLCASSLTGLLTGELFFGEGSRLTVL.